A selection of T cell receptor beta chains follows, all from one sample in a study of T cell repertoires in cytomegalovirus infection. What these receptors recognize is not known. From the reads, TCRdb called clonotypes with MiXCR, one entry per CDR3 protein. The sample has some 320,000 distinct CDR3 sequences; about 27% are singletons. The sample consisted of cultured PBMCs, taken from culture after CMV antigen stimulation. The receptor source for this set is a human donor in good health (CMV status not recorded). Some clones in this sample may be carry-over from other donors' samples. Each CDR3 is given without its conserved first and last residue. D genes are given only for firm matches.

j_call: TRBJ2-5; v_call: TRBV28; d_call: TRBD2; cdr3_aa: ASSSRLAGAETQY
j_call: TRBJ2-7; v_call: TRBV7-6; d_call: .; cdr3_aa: ASSFYPDSSYEQY
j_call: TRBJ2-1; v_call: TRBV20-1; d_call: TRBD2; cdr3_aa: SATPGLAGSSYNEQF
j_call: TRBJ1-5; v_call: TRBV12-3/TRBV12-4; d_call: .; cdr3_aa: ASSRNPGPWGGSNQPQH
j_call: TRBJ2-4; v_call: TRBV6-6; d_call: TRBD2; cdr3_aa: ASSTGGEDKNIQY
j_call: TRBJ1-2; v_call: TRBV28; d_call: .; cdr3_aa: ASSSAAEKDRLRGYT
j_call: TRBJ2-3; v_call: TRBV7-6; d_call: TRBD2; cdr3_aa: ASSLGTSGGEDTQY
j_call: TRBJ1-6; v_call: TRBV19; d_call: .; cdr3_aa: ASSIEGLDNSPLH
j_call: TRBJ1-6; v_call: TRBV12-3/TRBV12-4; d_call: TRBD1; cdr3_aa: ASRTTGGDSPLH
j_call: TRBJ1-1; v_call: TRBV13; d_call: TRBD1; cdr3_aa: ASSLGSTGLANTEAF